One sample yielded the 6 T cell receptor beta chains listed below, sequenced in a study of cytomegalovirus exposure and HLA in healthy donors. Generated by immunoSEQ multiplex PCR, the TCRdb table keeps only in-frame clones and is missing some. The sample includes about 110,000 clones, approximately 94% of them seen just once. The source material was PBMCs. All receptors derive from a woman aged 18-29 years in good health and CMV-seronegative.

The chain links TRBV10-1 to TRBJ2-3; no firm D call. V lost 0 bases to trimming and J lost 11 bases, with 9 bases between them. Looked up from germline, CDR1 is WNHNN and CDR2 is SYGVQD (reference sequence). This CDR3 is 12 amino acids long. Here the CDR3 reads CASSESSAGQYF. The DNA of the CDR3 is TGCGCCAGCAGTGAGTCGAGCGCTGGGCAGTATTTT.

The chain combines TRBV6-1 with TRBJ1-4; 7 bases line up with TRBD1. This CDR3 is built from 12 residues. In germline, CDR1 is MNHNS, CDR2 SASEGT. V gave up 9 bases and J gave up 3 bases; unmatched junction bases: 1. The CDR3 region has the DNA TGTGCCAGTCAGGGGGCTAATGAAAAACTGTTTTTT. This sequence encodes CASQGANEKLFF.

The rearrangement links TRBV15 to TRBJ2-7, with 9 bases identical to TRBD2. The CDR3 runs to 16 residues. Germline CDR1 and CDR2: LNHNV and YYDKDF (reference sequence). V lost 4 bases and J lost 6; bases outside the gene matches: 13. The CDR3 loop reads CATSTLRGGGAVEQYF. The CDR3 nucleotides read TGTGCCACCAGCACCCTACGGGGCGGGGGGGCCGTCGAGCAGTACTTC.

This clone was picked up a small number of times. The rearrangement links TRBV28 to TRBJ2-2; TRBD1 agrees at 8 bases. V lost 5 bases, J lost 6 bases, and 11 bases stayed unmatched. From germline, CDR1 is MDHEN and CDR2 SYDVKM. There are 16 residues in the CDR3. The CDR3 here is CASSTHRGIVAGELFF. Here the CDR3 DNA reads TGTGCCAGCAGTACTCACAGGGGGATTGTCGCCGGGGAGCTGTTTTTT.

The chain has TRBV21-1 and TRBJ2-7; no DNA check was done on the table's D call, TRBD1. TRBV21-1 is a pseudogene segment. This CDR3 has 14 residues. The CDR3 spells CARTGTGISYEQYF. In DNA form, the CDR3 reads TGTGCCCGCACCGGGACAGGGATCTCCTACGAGCAGTACTTC.

This clone was counted a single time. V usage is TRBV5-4 and J usage is TRBJ2-7; TRBD2 aligns across 8 bases. The V gene's germline CDR1 is SGHNT and CDR2 YYREEE (reference sequence). The V and J ends lost 0 bases and 3 bases, in that order; junction bases with no gene match: 2. The CDR3 runs 14 residues. Here the CDR3 reads CASSLAGGRYEQYF. CDR3 sequence (DNA): TGTGCCAGCAGCTTGGCGGGAGGGCGCTACGAGCAGTACTTC.